These 31 T cell receptor beta chains were all obtained from the same sample, sequenced in a study of blood T cell repertoires in COVID-19. Only in-frame clones appear in the TCRdb table, and some are missing; sequencing was by immunoSEQ multiplex PCR. The table has around 190,000 clones, 65% to 85% seen once. Sample: PBMCs or T cells enriched from blood (not recorded which). All receptors come from a woman aged 25-40 years who had been exposed to COVID-19.

The chain uses TRBV6-2 or TRBV6-3 and TRBJ1-1; D uncertain. With 6 bases removed from V and 3 bases from J, the gap between germline ends came to 5 bases. CDR3 size: 11 residues. CDR1 is MNHEY and CDR2 is SVGEGT in the germline V gene. The CDR3 here is CASSFYTEAFF. The CDR3 DNA reads as TGTGCCAGCAGCTTCTACACTGAAGCTTTCTTT.

This chain uses TRBV5-1 with TRBJ1-3, with a weak D call TRBD1 (5 bases). Trimming left V 4 bases short and J 0 bases short, with 14 bases between. This CDR3 comprises 16 residues. CDR1 is SGHRS and CDR2 is YFSETQ in the germline V gene. CDR3 sequence reads: CASSPLEGNSGNTIYF. The CDR3 DNA reads TGCGCCAGCAGCCCCCTGGAGGGGAACTCTGGAAACACCATATATTTT. The full variable domain, its missing parts supplied by reference TRBV5-1 and TRBJ1-3, is KAGVTQTPRYLIKTRGQQVTLSCSPISGHRSVSWYQQTPGQGLQFLFEYFSETQRNKGNFPGRFSGRQFSNSRSEMNVSTLELGDSALYLCASSPLEGNSGNTIYFGEGSWLTVV.

The V call is TRBV10-3, the J call TRBJ2-1, with a weak D call TRBD2 (6 bases). V gave up 0 bases and J gave up 6 bases, with 12 bases separating them. This CDR3 has 15 amino acids. Germline V gives CDR1 ENHRY, CDR2 SYGVKD. The CDR3 loop is CAISESGGPSNEQFF. The CDR3 DNA sequence: TGTGCCATCAGTGAGTCGGGGGGACCATCCAATGAGCAGTTCTTC.

The chain links TRBV6-4 to TRBJ2-3, with TRBD1 identical over 9 bases. The CDR3 has 16 amino acids. V was pared by 0 bases and J by 5 bases, with 6 bases of the junction left unmatched. CDR1 is MRHNA, CDR2 SNTAGT, per germline. DNA for the CDR3: TGTGCCAGCAGTGACTCCAAGACAGGGGGAATAGATACGCAGTATTTT. Its translation is CASSDSKTGGIDTQYF.

This clone is a singleton in its sample. This chain uses TRBV4-3 with TRBJ2-2; TRBD1 matches at 11 bases. The CDR3 totals 17 residues. The V segment lost 0 bases and the J segment 5 bases; nucleotides outside the gene matches: 5. CDR1 and CDR2 from the germline V gene are LGHNA and YSLEER. CDR3 sequence: CASSQDRTGGLTGELFF. The DNA for the CDR3 is TGCGCCAGCAGCCAAGATCGGACAGGGGGCTTAACCGGGGAGCTGTTTTTT.

CDR3 DNA: TGTGCCAGCAGCCGTTCTAGCGGGGGGGTGGAGACCCAGTACTTC. Translated: CASSRSSGGVETQYF. The chain recombines TRBV14 with TRBJ2-5, with TRBD2 matching over 12 bases. The V and J ends lost 4 bases and 5 bases, in that order; junction bases with no gene match: 5. The CDR3 runs to 15 residues. Germline CDR1 and CDR2: SGHDN and FVKESK.

A remark on this clone: Other DNA sequences within the sample encode an identical CDR3. V usage is TRBV12-3 or TRBV12-4 and J usage is TRBJ2-7; D not certain. The CDR3 is made up of 11 amino acids. V lost 3 bases, J lost 6 bases, and 6 bases lay in between. The CDR3 sequence is CASSFTGEQYF. The CDR3 coding sequence is TGTGCCAGCAGTTTTACGGGCGAGCAGTACTTC.

The gene calls are TRBV6-5 and TRBJ1-5; D possibly corresponds to TRBD1 (6 bases). The V gene's germline CDR1 is MNHEY and CDR2 SVGAGI. The CDR3 length is 16 residues. V dropped 0 bases and J dropped 5 bases, with 14 bases sitting between them. In DNA form, the CDR3 reads TGTGCCAGCAGTTACTCGAGCAGGGGAAAAGATCAGCCCCAGCATTTT. Translation gives CASSYSSRGKDQPQHF.

This rearrangement joins TRBV9 to TRBJ1-5; tentative D call: TRBD1 (5 bases). Germline values: CDR1 SGDLS, CDR2 YYNGEE. V gave up 2 bases and J gave up 2 bases, with 11 bases separating them. This CDR3 is 15 amino acids long. This CDR3 is CASSVGHLGNQPQHF. CDR3 nucleotide sequence: TGTGCCAGCAGCGTCGGACATCTCGGCAATCAGCCCCAGCATTTT.

The chain joins TRBV19 to TRBJ2-7, with 9 bases aligning to TRBD1. The junction had 4 bases not matched to a gene; V was cut back by 3 bases and J by 1 base. CDR1 LNHDA and CDR2 SQIVND come from the germline V gene (reference sequence). The CDR3 consists of 15 residues. The CDR3 coding sequence is TGTGCCAGTAGTATCCCGGGACAGGGTTCCTACGAGCAGTACTTC. Protein: CASSIPGQGSYEQYF.

This sequence joins TRBV5-4 and TRBJ2-2, with 9 bases lining up with TRBD2. The CDR3 is made up of 15 amino acids. Germline CDR1 reads SGHNT; CDR2 reads YYREEE (reference sequence). V gave up 2 bases and J gave up 9 bases; unmatched junction bases: 8. The CDR3 loop reads CASSLGGGALRELFF. CDR3 bases: TGTGCCAGCAGCTTAGGCGGGGGGGCCCTCAGGGAGCTGTTTTTT.

The chain joins TRBV7-9 to TRBJ1-2; 8 positions match TRBD1. CDR3 length: 16 residues. Germline-derived CDR1 and CDR2 are SEHNR and FQNEAQ (reference sequence). The ends lost 5 bases at V and 2 bases at J; junction bases unmatched: 10. The CDR3, as DNA: TGTGCCAGCAGCCGTATGGACAGGGACCCAAACTATGGCTACACCTTC. Translated: CASSRMDRDPNYGYTF.

The gene calls are TRBV9 and TRBJ1-2, with TRBD1 matching 7 bases. Germline V gene data show CDR1 as SGDLS and CDR2 as YYNGEE. The CDR3 is made up of 15 amino acids. The V segment lost 0 bases and the J segment 4 bases; nucleotides outside the gene matches: 6. CDR3 amino acids: CASSVGWGQSYGYTF. DNA for the CDR3: TGTGCCAGCAGCGTAGGGTGGGGACAGAGCTATGGCTACACCTTC.

The chain is built from TRBV5-6 and TRBJ2-7; the match to TRBD1 covers 10 bases. CDR1 and CDR2 (germline): SGHDT, YYEEEE. This CDR3 comprises 15 residues. The trim removed 2 bases at V and 1 base at J, leaving 3 bases unmatched. DNA for the CDR3: TGTGCCAGCAGCTTTGACAGGGGGCGATCCTACGAGCAGTACTTC. This sequence encodes CASSFDRGRSYEQYF.

The chain links TRBV10-3 to TRBJ2-6; tentative D call: TRBD1 (5 bases). The CDR3 is 16 amino acids. With 0 bases removed from V and 4 bases from J, the gap between germline ends came to 10 bases. Germline V gene data show CDR1 as ENHRY and CDR2 as SYGVKD. CDR3 DNA: TGTGCCATCAGTGAGTCCACAGGTGTCGGGGCCAACGTCCTGACTTTC. Amino acid sequence: CAISESTGVGANVLTF.

The chain is built from TRBV2 and TRBJ2-5; tentative D call: TRBD2 (5 bases). This CDR3 comprises 12 residues. V lost 4 bases and J lost 4, with 7 bases in between. Looked up from germline, CDR1 is SNHLY and CDR2 is FYNNEI. The CDR3 region is CASSGELETQYF. The CDR3 region has the DNA TGTGCCAGCAGTGGGGAGCTAGAGACCCAGTACTTC.

J is TRBJ2-5 and V is TRBV18, with 9 bases aligning to TRBD1. The germline V gene has CDR1 KGHSH and CDR2 LQKENI. CDR3 length equals 16 residues. The J segment lost 5 bases and the V segment lost 3 bases, leaving 10 bases of the junction unmatched. In DNA form, the CDR3 reads TGTGCCAGCTCACCTAGGGGACAGGGAGGATTGGAGACCCAGTACTTC. Protein product: CASSPRGQGGLETQYF.

V is TRBV5-1 and J is TRBJ2-5; 7 nucleotides line up with TRBD2. The CDR3 contains 16 residues. Germline CDR1 reads SGHRS; CDR2 reads YFSETQ. V dropped 0 bases and J dropped 1; count of bases not matched to a gene: 6. The CDR3 DNA sequence: TGCGCCAGCAGCTTGGAAGTAGCGGGCGTCCAAGAGACCCAGTACTTC. It yields the protein CASSLEVAGVQETQYF.

This chain links TRBV7-9 with TRBJ1-5; D is possibly TRBD1 (6 bases). Germline CDR1 reads SEHNR; CDR2 reads FQNEAQ (reference sequence). The CDR3 consists of 13 residues. V gave up 7 bases and J gave up 4 bases, with 11 bases separating them. The CDR3 spells CASTQGPNQPQHF. The CDR3 DNA reads TGTGCCAGCACCCAGGGGCCGAATCAGCCCCAGCATTTT.

The DNA for the CDR3 is TGTGCCAGCAGCCAGGACAGGGGGGTATACGAGCAGTACTTC. Translation: CASSQDRGVYEQYF. The rearrangement uses TRBV11-2 and TRBJ2-7; 10 bases agree with TRBD1. The CDR3 totals 14 residues. V shed 5 bases, J shed 4 bases, and the junction held 5 bases outside the gene matches. Looked up from germline, CDR1 is SGHAT and CDR2 is FQNNGV. Together with reference TRBV11-2 and TRBJ2-7, the CDR3 gives the full variable domain: EAGVAQSPRYKIIEKRQSVAFWCNPISGHATLYWYQQILGQGPKLLIQFQNNGVVDDSQLPKDRFSAERLKGVDSTLKIQPAKLEDSAVYLCASSQDRGVYEQYFGPGTRLTVT.

V and J are TRBV4-1 and TRBJ2-5; perhaps TRBD2 as D (5 bases). There are 20 residues in the CDR3. V gave up 2 bases and J gave up 5 bases, with 30 bases separating them. Germline V gives CDR1 MGHRA, CDR2 YSYEKL. The CDR3 sequence: CASSQSGPNAWVSGGETQYF. In DNA form, the CDR3 reads TGCGCCAGCAGCCAAAGTGGGCCCAACGCTTGGGTCTCGGGCGGGGAGACCCAGTACTTC.

This clone occurred once. V is TRBV5-1 and J is TRBJ2-1; 7 bases are shared with TRBD2. Germline V gene data show CDR1 as SGHRS and CDR2 as YFSETQ. CDR3 size: 12 residues. Trimming cost V 1 base and J 11 bases; bases outside gene matches: 3. The CDR3 DNA follows: TGCGCCAGCAGCTTGAGAGCGGGGAAGCAGTTCTTC. Translating it yields CASSLRAGKQFF. The complete variable domain, with remaining parts taken from reference TRBV5-1 and TRBJ2-1, reads KAGVTQTPRYLIKTRGQQVTLSCSPISGHRSVSWYQQTPGQGLQFLFEYFSETQRNKGNFPGRFSGRQFSNSRSEMNVSTLELGDSALYLCASSLRAGKQFFGPGTRLTVL.

CDR3 DNA sequence: TGCGCCAGCAGCCAACCCTGGACAGGGGGCTTTGACAATGAGCAGTTCTTC. Translating gives CASSQPWTGGFDNEQFF. The J gene is TRBJ2-1, the V gene TRBV4-1, with 11 bases fitting TRBD1. The CDR3 contains 17 residues. Germline V gene data show CDR1 as MGHRA and CDR2 as YSYEKL. V dropped 2 bases and J dropped 5; count of bases not matched to a gene: 8.

V usage is TRBV9 and J usage is TRBJ2-1; 14 bases are a match to TRBD2. Germline V gene lookup returns CDR1 SGDLS and CDR2 YYNGEE. After removal of 3 bases from V and 8 bases from J, the junction contained 4 bases not matched to a gene. This CDR3 spans 15 amino acids. This chain's CDR3 is CASSARLAGGYEQFF. The DNA of the CDR3 is TGTGCCAGCAGCGCGAGACTAGCGGGGGGGTATGAGCAGTTCTTC.

This clone was seen a single time. This chain links TRBV5-4 with TRBJ1-1, with no clear D. The V end lost 0 bases, the J end lost 5 bases, and 11 bases lay between the germline ends. The germline CDR1 and CDR2 sequences are SGHNT and YYREEE (reference sequence). This CDR3 comprises 14 residues. The CDR3 DNA sequence: TGTGCCAGCAGCTTGGTCGGGGAAACAACTGAAGCTTTCTTT. Translation gives CASSLVGETTEAFF.

The rearrangement links TRBV7-3 to TRBJ1-2; tentative D call: TRBD1 (5 bases). The CDR3 has 15 amino acids. V was pared by 4 bases and J by 8 bases, with 20 bases between. CDR1 and CDR2 from the germline V gene are SGHTA and FQGTGA. The CDR3 coding sequence is TGTGCCAGCAGCTCCCTCCCTGGCAGGGAGGTGGGCTACACCTTC. This encodes CASSSLPGREVGYTF.

This clone has a handful of counts. This rearrangement joins TRBV5-6 to TRBJ1-2, with 11 bases that match TRBD1. V lost 6 bases to trimming and J lost 8 bases; unmatched junction nucleotides: 9. The CDR3 consists of 14 residues. Germline CDR1 is SGHDT and CDR2 is YYEEEE. The CDR3 DNA sequence: TGTGCCAGCAACCTCGGGACAGGGGGTAGGGGCTACACCTTC. It yields the protein CASNLGTGGRGYTF.

The rearrangement links TRBV21-1 to TRBJ1-3. TRBV21-1 is designated a pseudogene. The CDR3 length is 14 residues. The CDR3 DNA reads TGTGCCAGCAGGGAGGGTTCCCCTGGAAACACCATATATTTT. Its protein product is CASREGSPGNTIYF.

The chain carries TRBV7-8 and TRBJ1-1; the D gene is possibly TRBD1 (5 bases). V was cut by 10 bases and J by 0 bases, with 9 bases left in between. The CDR3 contains 12 residues. The germline gives CDR1 SGHVS, CDR2 FQNEAQ. The CDR3 protein is CAILTVNTEAFF. The CDR3 DNA follows: TGTGCCATTTTGACAGTGAACACTGAAGCTTTCTTT.

The V gene is TRBV18, the J gene TRBJ1-4; 7 bases are shared with TRBD1. The V and J ends lost 3 bases and 5 bases, in that order; junction bases with no gene match: 9. CDR3 length: 16 residues. Germline CDR1 is KGHSH and CDR2 is LQKENI. CDR3 protein: CASSPIEGAPNEKLFF. The CDR3 DNA reads as TGTGCCAGCTCACCGATAGAGGGGGCCCCCAATGAAAAACTGTTTTTT. Full variable domain (missing parts from reference TRBV18 and TRBJ1-4): NAGVMQNPRHLVRRRGQEARLRCSPMKGHSHVYWYRQLPEEGLKFMVYLQKENIIDESGMPKERFSAEFPKEGPSILRIQQVVRGDSAAYFCASSPIEGAPNEKLFFGSGTQLSVL.

CDR3 protein: CASSFISRGRWTEAFF. For the CDR3, the DNA is TGTGCCAGCAGTTTCATCTCAAGGGGTAGGTGGACTGAAGCTTTCTTT. The V gene is TRBV7-9, the J gene TRBJ1-1; possibly TRBD1 for D (5 bases). Trimming took off 6 bases at V and 5 bases at J, with 22 bases between the two ends. This CDR3 region has 16 residues. Germline CDR1 and CDR2: SEHNR and FQNEAQ (reference sequence).